This TCR beta chain was sequenced during a study of beta chain features in type 1 diabetes. Study results and caveats: A moderate, significant TCRB CDR3 shortening appeared in type 1 diabetes across four CD4+ subsets.

The V gene's germline CDR1 is SGHNT and CDR2 YYREEE (reference sequence). The CDR3 extends over 13 amino acids. Trimming took off 5 bases at V and 5 bases at J, with 14 bases between the two ends. Of note for this clone: Its antigen is as yet unknown.

Expressed TCRB transcripts were sequenced, since all the RNA that had been isolated was reverse transcribed. The assay was immunoSEQ multiplex PCR, and TCRdb's table has in-frame clones only and misses some. The table has about 640,000 clones, about an eighth seen once. This receptor was obtained from a man aged 30 to 39 with type 1 diabetes. The chain is built from TRBV5-4 and TRBJ2-7; D gene uncertain. The sequenced sample consisted of naive CD4+ T cells from blood. CDR3 in amino acids: CASRWWRGNEQYF. The DNA of the CDR3 is TGTGCCAGCAGATGGTGGAGAGGAAACGAGCAGTACTTC.